The 14 T cell receptor beta chains below come from one sample, sequenced in a study of blood T cell repertoires in COVID-19. Method: immunoSEQ multiplex PCR; TCRdb's copy keeps in-frame clones and lacks some. The profile shows around 37,000 clones, approximately 90% of them singletons. The sample taken for sequencing was peripheral blood. These receptors all stem from a man in his fifties or sixties with active or convalescent COVID-19.

A remark on this clone: Since the CDR3 does not end with the conserved phenylalanine or tryptophan, this likely comes from a read error. The limits of the CDR3 on the DNA are not certain, so only TCRdb's listed CDR3 is given. The chain uses TRBV6-5 and TRBJ2-7; the table assigns TRBD1, which was not confirmed against the DNA. Ends included, the CDR3 has 10 residues. The germline gives CDR1 MNHEY, CDR2 SVGAGI. The CDR3 sequence: CASSYSTGRH.

V gene TRBV7-8 combines with J gene TRBJ2-2; 9 positions match TRBD1. The V gene's germline CDR1 is SGHVS and CDR2 FQNEAQ. Trimming removed 8 bases from V and 4 bases from J; junction bases left unmatched: 8. The CDR3 spans 15 residues. The CDR3 nucleotides read TGTGCCAGCGCGAGGGGGACAGGGAGCACCGGGGAGCTGTTTTTT. Protein sequence: CASARGTGSTGELFF.

Only a few counts were recorded for this clone. The gene calls are TRBV19 and TRBJ2-7; the match to TRBD2 covers 7 bases. The CDR3 runs 14 residues. Germline CDR1 and CDR2: LNHDA and SQIVND (reference sequence). V was pared by 3 bases and J by 0 bases, with 2 bases of the junction left unmatched. The CDR3 bases are TGTGCCAGTAGTATTGGGGGGGACTCCTACGAGCAGTACTTC. Its protein is CASSIGGDSYEQYF.

This clone showed up just a few times. The junction departs from the called germline gene at one end, perhaps through a read error. The V and J genes are TRBV7-7 and TRBJ2-7; TRBD2 matches at 9 bases. Per the germline V gene, CDR1 is SSHAT and CDR2 is FNYEAQ (reference sequence). This CDR3 contains 17 residues. The CDR3, as DNA: TGTGCTAGCAGCTTACCCTCACGACTAGCGGACTCCTACGAGCAGTACTTC. Translation: CASSLPSRLADSYEQYF.

Here the CDR3 DNA reads TGTGCCAGCAGCCAAGGGGCACCAGGGGGTCATGGAAACACCATATATTTT. It codes for CASSQGAPGGHGNTIYF. The genes are TRBV3-1 (or the pseudogene TRBV3-2) and TRBJ1-3, with TRBD1 identical over 7 bases. Germline loops: CDR1 LGHDT, CDR2 YNNKEL (reference sequence). Trimming cost V 1 base and J 3 bases; bases outside gene matches: 9. The CDR3 extends over 17 amino acids.

V gene TRBV9 combines with J gene TRBJ1-2, with 9 bases fitting TRBD1. Germline V CDR1 and CDR2: SGDLS, YYNGEE. The CDR3 runs to 15 residues. Trimming took 2 bases from V and 4 from J; bases not matched to a gene: 6. The CDR3 loop is CASSVGDRDFYGYTF. The CDR3 DNA reads TGTGCCAGCAGCGTGGGGGACAGGGATTTCTATGGCTACACCTTC.

The J gene is TRBJ2-3, the V gene TRBV4-1; 12 bases are a match to TRBD2. This CDR3 comprises 16 residues. J was trimmed by 3 bases and V by 0 bases; bases with no gene match: 1. Looked up from germline, CDR1 is MGHRA and CDR2 is YSYEKL. The CDR3 nucleotides are TGCGCCAGCAGCCAAGATGGACTAGCGGGGACAGATACGCAGTATTTT. It is translated as CASSQDGLAGTDTQYF.

The CDR3, as DNA: TGTGCCAGCAGACCCGGGACAGGGGCATCAATATTGAACACTGAAGCTTTCTTT. It translates to CASRPGTGASILNTEAFF. The chain has TRBV7-9 and TRBJ1-1, with 10 bases that match TRBD1. CDR1 SEHNR and CDR2 FQNEAQ come from the germline V gene (reference sequence). V lost 6 bases, J lost 0 bases, and 13 bases stayed unmatched. CDR3 length equals 18 residues.

The rearrangement joins TRBV7-2 to TRBJ1-1; tentatively, D is TRBD1 (5 bases). This CDR3 contains 17 residues. The V gene's germline CDR1 is SGHTA and CDR2 FQGNSA. V lost 5 bases, J lost 6 bases, and 25 bases lay in between. CDR3 region: CASSPHYRDYVQSEAFF. The CDR3, as DNA: TGTGCCAGCAGCCCACACTACCGGGACTACGTTCAGTCTGAAGCTTTCTTT.

The chain uses TRBV7-9 and TRBJ1-4; D remains unclear. The germline V gene encodes CDR1 SEHNR and CDR2 FQNEAQ (reference sequence). The CDR3 length is 19 residues. V lost 2 bases, J lost 0 bases, and 19 bases lay in between. The CDR3 coding sequence is TGTGCCAGCAGCTTATCAGTTTGGCATGAGGGTGCAACTAATGAAAAACTGTTTTTT. Translating gives CASSLSVWHEGATNEKLFF. Full variable domain (remainder filled in from reference TRBV7-9 and TRBJ1-4): DTGVSQNPRHKITKRGQNVTFRCDPISEHNRLYWYRQTLGQGPEFLTYFQNEAQLEKSRLLSDRFSAERPKGSFSTLEIQRTEQGDSAMYLCASSLSVWHEGATNEKLFFGSGTQLSVL.

The rearrangement uses TRBV28 and TRBJ2-5; possible D gene TRBD1, 6 bases. V lost 6 bases and J lost 4, with 15 bases in between. The CDR3 is 14 residues long. Germline V CDR1 and CDR2: MDHEN, SYDVKM. The CDR3 DNA sequence: TGTGCCAGCAGACTCGATCAGGGGTTAGAGACCCAGTACTTC. Translation gives CASRLDQGLETQYF.

This chain links TRBV12-3 or TRBV12-4 with TRBJ2-7; no reliable D call. This CDR3 is 12 amino acids long. The V end lost 6 bases, the J end lost 3 bases, and 9 bases lay between the germline ends. CDR3 bases: TGTGCCAGCAGCCCTATTCTCTACGAGCAGTACTTC. This translates into CASSPILYEQYF.

The rearrangement links TRBV7-2 to TRBJ2-5; no reliable D call. Germline values: CDR1 SGHTA, CDR2 FQGNSA. V dropped 2 bases and J dropped 0 bases, with 7 bases sitting between them. The CDR3 sequence is 14 residues long. The CDR3 sequence: CASSLSRNQETQYF. The CDR3 DNA reads as TGTGCCAGCAGCTTATCCAGGAACCAAGAGACCCAGTACTTC.

The chain has TRBV2 and TRBJ1-2; 7 bases agree with TRBD1. The CDR3 spans 14 residues. Germline V gene sequence: CDR1 SNHLY, CDR2 FYNNEI. V lost 5 bases to trimming and J lost 6 bases; unmatched junction nucleotides: 9. DNA for the CDR3: TGTGCCAGCAGTCAGGGACAGAGAACTAATGGCTACACCTTC. This gives the protein CASSQGQRTNGYTF.